This TCR beta chain stems from a study of radiation and T cells in renal cell carcinoma (dated by TCRdb to 2020 to 2021). Regarding the study in general: TCR beta sequencing covered some 55 samples in total, comprising some 25 tumors and about 27 peripheral blood samples. A total of approximately 4 million unique CDR3 nucleotide sequences, encoding 2.7 million or so unique CDR3 amino acid sequences, were found across all 50 or so samples. What the research found in general, with its limitations: Higher TCR clonality was observed in irradiated tumors than in controls, with an average of roughly 50% of the repertoire accounted for by the top 100 clonotypes, compared with 43% in nephrectomy-only tumors. Because only small tumor regions of approximately 1 g were available, intratumoral heterogeneity was not captured. Effects of radiation dose or scheduling on the TCR repertoire could not be addressed with the single-armed trial design. Compared with control tumors, irradiated tumors had a greater number of dominant CDR3 motifs, and these motifs made up a bigger portion of the repertoire.

In light of the paper, this sample's time point label describes: tumor resected at nephrectomy. Sample treatment or condition, as interpreted from the label and publication: treatment-naive control, cytoreductive nephrectomy. The control tumors were taken from treatment-naive renal cell carcinoma patients who had cytoreductive nephrectomy with no earlier radiation. Every patient had renal cell carcinoma of clear cell pathology. The control tumors used for TCR sequencing were from a handful of females and ten to twelve males, were resected between about 2011 and 2014, and had a median patient age of roughly 59 years (range roughly 40 to 85). Tumor processing involved mechanical dissociation, digestion with collagenase/hyaluronidase at 37 degrees C, handling in gentleMACS C tubes, and storage in liquid nitrogen. The QIAamp DNA Blood Mini Kit (Qiagen) was used to prepare genomic DNA for TCR sequencing. The analyses included only samples that passed all quality control checks.

This clone was counted only a few times. The antigen it binds to is not known. The input lacks base qualities; no much larger clone sits a single base away. TCR beta libraries were generated from genomic DNA with the immunoSEQ kit, following the manufacturer's recommendations. Library preparation used a first multiplex PCR with proprietary primers, then a second PCR adding unique barcodes, with bead cleanups after each round. A kit-provided positive control reaction and a negative control reaction were included in every sample batch. The final libraries underwent checking on an Agilent 4200 TapeStation D1000 ScreenTape, volumetric pooling, and quantification by qPCR. Sequencing was performed on an Illumina NextSeq500 with a MidOutput 150-cycle cartridge, and 156 Read1 and 15 Index1 cycles were run with kit custom primers. The pooled library was loaded at 0.8 to 1 pM, and roughly 20% PhiX control was spiked in. The authors processed their data as follows. The vendor-processed data were analyzed in R, and a clonotype was defined as all T cells that share the same CDR3 nucleotide sequence. For clone abundance analyses, frequencies were normalized to the 10,000 most abundant clones in each sample. Public T cell clones, which averaged fewer than five per sample, were removed prior to analysis. ImmunoMap was used for dominant motif analysis with the PAM10 matrix, a gap penalty of 30, and a homology threshold of 0.3, and any motif reaching a cumulative frequency of at least 0.01 was considered dominant. Here the immuneACCESS table is served through TCRdb, limited to in-frame sequences with V and J called. Missing clones are a known gap in these copies; in checked studies unresolved V genes cover under half, and the rest lacks a known reason. V and J calls and clone size are copied from that table; D and trimming were computed from the DNA. For this sample there are more than 15,000 clones; roughly 60% appear just once. The ten largest make up roughly a third of the sample.

Sample: tumor tissue, taken from a patient whose treatment was nephrectomy without radiotherapy. The TCR sequence derives from a man aged 45 to 65 with renal cell carcinoma.

The bases are TGCGCCAGCAGTCAGATACCCGGGGGACCCTACAATGAGCAGTTCTTC. This gives the protein CASSQIPGGPYNEQFF. This sequence uses TRBV23-1 and TRBJ2-1, with TRBD2 perhaps the D gene, on 6 matching bases. TRBV23-1 carries the ORF label, with uncertain function. V is reduced by 3 bases and J by 2 bases, leaving a spacing of 14 bases between them. Counted from cysteine to phenylalanine, this CDR3 has 16 amino acids. The only DNA kept is the CDR3, 48 bases in frame from the first base.